The TCR beta chain under discussion was sequenced for a study of vaccination effects on CD4 cells after COVID-19. The wider study: ViraFEST assay sequencing came after antigen-specific CD4+ T cells were expanded with viral peptide pools.

On this clone: The antigen is unknown.

This CDR3 region has 15 residues. V dropped 0 bases and J dropped 3; count of bases not matched to a gene: 4. Germline CDR1 SNHLY, CDR2 FYNNEI. With more than nine days of culture completed, CD4+ T cells were isolated. Sequenced by immunoSEQ multiplex PCR; TCRdb stores in-frame clones only, minus some. The sample lists about 50,000 clones, roughly 80% occurring once. The sequence was collected from a human donor who received a COVID-19 vaccine. V gene TRBV2 combines with J gene TRBJ2-5; 7 nucleotides align to TRBD1. Sample: CD4+ T cells from PBMCs cultured without peptide, taken before COVID-19 vaccination. CDR3 nucleotides: TGTGCCAGCAGTGAAGCGAGGGGGCAAGAAGAGACCCAGTACTTC. It yields the protein CASSEARGQEETQYF.